The T cell receptor beta chain described here comes from a study of cytomegalovirus exposure and HLA in healthy donors (dated by TCRdb to about 2017). About the study as a whole: An earlier analysis of more than 550 of the donors reported under 300 Gb of sequence data and 117 million unique TCR beta sequences obtained from 180 million or so T cells. Roughly 300 gigabases of sequencing data and 70 million to 100 million unique TCR sequences made up an early release that covered approximately 650 HLA-typed donors. The genetic ancestry cluster associated with self-reported Caucasian donors included 70% to 85% of the 300 to 450 genotyped donors. The study aimed to test whether signatures of past pathogen exposure could be identified by cataloging public T cell receptors. The study used immunosequencing to profile the T cell repertoires of hundreds of subjects and linked those repertoires to cytomegalovirus serostatus. Along with the approximately 650-subject first cohort, a separate validation cohort of around 110 different subjects was used. To predict cytomegalovirus infection status, the study combined high-throughput TCR immunosequencing, statistical association of individual TCRs with disease status, and machine learning. In a later analysis, previously published TCR beta repertoires from some 640 donors were re-analyzed and high-resolution HLA genotyping was added so that TCR occurrence patterns could be studied. Rather than drawing on any new phenotypic data, the later analysis identified candidate immune exposures from TCR beta sequences and the way those sequences occurred across donors. In an earlier analysis of several hundred of the donors, high-throughput TCR beta sequencing was used to judge whether each TCR beta V gene segment behaved as functional or pseudogenic. Donor age, sex, ethnicity and CMV serostatus were compiled together with the repertoire data. Genome-wide SNP genotypes for about 55% of the 666 donors were used in a later genetic analysis, which treated that subset as a discovery cohort. All discovery cohort repertoires had been generated using a single sequencing platform. Both class I and class II loci were covered by HLA typing, at four-digit resolution. The number of donors typed differed by locus, with about 629-630 for A, B, C, DRB1 and DQB1, roughly 520 for DQA1, approximately 580 for DPA1, and some 450 for DPB1. Four or five DR-DQ haplotypes were handled as single units for association and clustering because linkage in the cohort was strong. Among around 400 genotyped donors of the cohort, an average of around 240,000 unique TCR beta nucleotide sequences were sequenced per donor, roughly 20% of them non-productive.

The library was generated by the immunoSEQ multiplex PCR assay. The multiplex PCR relied on a mix of 60 forward primers for TCR Vbeta segments and 13 reverse primers for TCR Jbeta segments. Amplification of the CDR3 region of rearranged TCR beta genes was performed with a multiplex PCR assay on genomic DNA. The Illumina HiSeq System was used to sequence the amplified TCR beta libraries as 87-base-pair reads. Under the source paper's analysis protocol: A later analysis tallied roughly 78 million unique TCR beta chains across the 640 or so repertoires, and roughly 11 million of those chains were shared by two or more donors. Raw reads were error-corrected and collapsed into unique sequences with a nearest-neighbor algorithm that merged closely related sequences to remove PCR and sequencing errors. To assign V, D and J gene segments, CDR3 sequences were aligned to IMGT reference sequences. Each retained sequence needed at least a six-nucleotide match to both a V gene segment and a J gene segment. Rearrangements were called productive when the CDR3 lacked stop codons and stayed in frame with V and J; all others were non-productive. CDR3 was defined according to IMGT convention as the region running from the second conserved V-encoded cysteine to the conserved J-encoded phenylalanine. In an earlier analysis of some 550 of the donors, sequences lacking an unambiguous match to a single V gene segment were excluded. An earlier analysis of about 590 of the donors classified V segments as functional when productive rearrangements were above 56.7% and as segregating when the standard deviation between donors was above 5%. To diagnose cytomegalovirus status from the catalog of TCR beta chain sequences, a statistical classification framework was built. A later analysis assigned V and J genes by comparing TCR nucleotide sequences with IMGT/GENE-DB human TR gene sequences. Using the TCRdist pipeline, a later analysis assigned CDR3 sequences along with most-parsimonious VDJ recombination scenarios. A later analysis defined each TCR beta chain by its CDR3 amino acid sequence plus V-gene family, and excluded reads lacking a unique V-gene family. A later analysis removed 592 highly shared, low-generation-probability nucleotide sequences to deal with suspected cross-contamination and a sequencing artifact. A later analysis calculated a clonal expansion index for each public chain from normalized within-repertoire ranks of inferred template counts. In a later analysis, generation probabilities were computed with a VDJ recombination model fitted to out-of-frame rearrangements, and the resulting probabilities were checked against IGoR. A later analysis scored TCR-TCR, TCR-HLA and TCR-CMV co-occurrence with hypergeometric tests, applying a repertoire-size bias correction to TCR pairs. In a later analysis, false discovery rates were estimated by permuting HLA or CMV assignments 20 times. In a later analysis, co-occurring TCRs were grouped using DBSCAN, with TCRdist sequence similarity added in when clustering inside HLA-allele-positive subsets. Co-occurrence clustering excluded repertoires with fewer than 30,000 or more than 120,000 public chains, plus five with anomalous nucleotide sharing. Sourced from immuneACCESS, this table was stored by TCRdb with only in-frame sequences that have V and J called. A share of the clones is absent; for the studies checked, an unresolved V gene accounts for under half, and the remainder has no known explanation. That table supplies the V and J calls and clone size; D and trimming were determined from the DNA. This sample lists roughly 130,000 clones; 70% to 80% were detected once. The top ten constitute 1.5% to 2.5% of the sample.

The investigation overall reported the following: A group of highly shared sequence variants was considered likely to be a technical artifact of the sequencing pipeline. The study gave a list of 150 to 200 TCR beta chains associated with cytomegalovirus. An earlier analysis of around 500 of the donors showed that most TCR beta V segments appeared in productive rearrangements either about 87% or about 30% of the time, which broadly matched IMGT annotations. Because HLA typing was unavailable for some donors at each locus, only the typed subset was used in association tests. An association between a missense DCLRE1C variant and V-gene and J-gene trimming of TCR beta chains was found in a later genetic analysis and replicated in an independent cohort. A later analysis found that TCR association rates varied across HLA loci, with DRB1 alleles showing the most associated TCRs and HLA-C alleles the fewest. Linkage disequilibrium might explain the correlated functional status among segregating V segments, but an unknown experimental factor could not be excluded. Because counts were too low, 15 or so rarely observed V segments, including chromosome 9 orphons, were excluded from the earlier analysis of 587 of the donors. In a later analysis, about 16,000 TCR beta sequences were associated with specific HLA alleles at a false discovery rate of 0.05. In a later analysis, HLA-associated TCR beta chains showed more clonal expansion and lower generation probabilities than non-associated chains that were equally common. In a later analysis, most CMV-associated TCR beta chains were found to appear HLA-restricted, with HLA associations seemingly driven largely by CMV exposure. When HLA alleles, especially DR and DQ, strongly co-occurred, TCR associations were difficult to assign to individual alleles. The authors suggested that the approach could potentially be generalized to other disease states and immunological phenotypes. In both the original and validation cohorts, the classifier was reported to diagnose cytomegalovirus status with high specificity and sensitivity. A later genetic analysis reported fewer N-insertions in productive TCRs among donors in an Asian-associated ancestry cluster than the roughly 640-donor mean. Several of the top co-occurrence clusters appeared to be linked to parvovirus B19, influenza, CMV and Epstein-Barr virus, according to a later analysis. For the cohort, immune exposure information was limited to CMV serostatus. Most TCR sequences were seen in very few donors, while some public TCRs were found in many individuals. Presence/absence analyses assumed roughly uniform sequencing depth across donors, an assumption that may not hold. A further reported finding was that TCR beta sequences accurately predicted the HLA-A and HLA-B alleles for most subjects in the first cohort. This cohort had only TCR beta chains sequenced, and the lack of alpha or paired-chain data limited which features could be detected. In vitro tests confirmed that a few of the cytomegalovirus-associated TCR beta chains recognize cytomegalovirus antigens.

The cohort comprised fewer than 700 healthy bone marrow donors. All cohort members were sampled while nominally healthy, although unrecorded immune exposures were likely present. The donor tested CMV seronegative and was one of the 352 seronegative cohort members. Each donor provided a peripheral blood sample, and peripheral blood mononuclear cells were used for TCR beta sequencing. The Qiagen DNeasy Blood Extraction Kit was used to extract genomic DNA from the blood cell samples. As concerns this clone: Its antigen is currently not known. It has no much larger one-base neighbor in the sample; base qualities were not kept.

Sample: PBMCs. The receptor was isolated from a man between 18 and 35 years old in good health and CMV-seronegative.

At the DNA level, the sequence is TGTGCCAGCAGCGCCCGACAGAACACTGAAGCTTTCTTT. This sequence encodes CASSARQNTEAFF. The chain is made from TRBV6-4 and TRBJ1-1; the D gene lacks a confident call. Trimming costs V 6 bases and J 1 base, and their ends lie 9 bases apart. Measured from the cysteine to the phenylalanine, the CDR3 is 13 residues long. The only DNA kept is the CDR3, 39 bases in frame from the first base. CDR1 and CDR2, looked up from the germline V gene, are MRHNA and SNTAGT.